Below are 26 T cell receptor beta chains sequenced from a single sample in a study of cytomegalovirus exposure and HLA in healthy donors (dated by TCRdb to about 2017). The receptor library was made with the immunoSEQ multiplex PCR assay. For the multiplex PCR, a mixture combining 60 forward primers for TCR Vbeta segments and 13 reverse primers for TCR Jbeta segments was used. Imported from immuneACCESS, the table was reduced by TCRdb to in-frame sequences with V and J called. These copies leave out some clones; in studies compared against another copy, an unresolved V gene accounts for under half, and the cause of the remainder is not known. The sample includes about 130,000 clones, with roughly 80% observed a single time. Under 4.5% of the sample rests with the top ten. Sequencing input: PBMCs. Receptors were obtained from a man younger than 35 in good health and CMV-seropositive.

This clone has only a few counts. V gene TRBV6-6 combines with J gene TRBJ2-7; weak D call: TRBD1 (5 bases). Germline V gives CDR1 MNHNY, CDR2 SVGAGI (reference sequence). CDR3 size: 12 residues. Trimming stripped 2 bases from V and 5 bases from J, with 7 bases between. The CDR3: CASSYIRDEQYF. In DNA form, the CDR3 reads TGTGCCAGCAGTTACATCAGGGACGAGCAGTACTTC.

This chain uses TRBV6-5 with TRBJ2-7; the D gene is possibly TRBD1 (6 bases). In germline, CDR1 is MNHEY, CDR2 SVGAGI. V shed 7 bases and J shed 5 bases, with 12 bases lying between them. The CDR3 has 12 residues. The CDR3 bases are TGTGCCAGCAAAGGGGGTGAGCACGAGCAGTACTTC. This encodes CASKGGEHEQYF.

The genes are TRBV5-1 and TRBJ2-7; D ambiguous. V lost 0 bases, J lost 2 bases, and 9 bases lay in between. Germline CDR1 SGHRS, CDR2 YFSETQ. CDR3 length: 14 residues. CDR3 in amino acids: CASSLAGQTYEQYF. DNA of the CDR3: TGCGCCAGCAGCTTGGCGGGTCAGACCTACGAGCAGTACTTC.

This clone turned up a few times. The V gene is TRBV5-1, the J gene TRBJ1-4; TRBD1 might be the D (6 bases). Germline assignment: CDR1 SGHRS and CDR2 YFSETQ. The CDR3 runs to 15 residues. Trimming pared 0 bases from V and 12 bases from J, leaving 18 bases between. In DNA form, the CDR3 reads TGCGCCAGCAGCTTGGAGTTGGTTCGGGAGGGGGAACTGTTTTTT. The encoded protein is CASSLELVREGELFF.

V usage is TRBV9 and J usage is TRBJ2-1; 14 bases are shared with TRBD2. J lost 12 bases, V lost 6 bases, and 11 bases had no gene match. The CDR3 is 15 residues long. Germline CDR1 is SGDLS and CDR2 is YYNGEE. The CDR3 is CASTQGLAGAAGQFF. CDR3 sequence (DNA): TGTGCCAGCACTCAGGGACTAGCGGGAGCAGCAGGGCAGTTCTTC.

The CDR3, as DNA: TGTGCCAGTAGTATCCCTAGGACAGGGATCTATGGCTACACCTTC. Amino acid sequence: CASSIPRTGIYGYTF. The gene calls are TRBV19 and TRBJ1-2; 8 positions match TRBD1. In germline, CDR1 is LNHDA, CDR2 SQIVND (reference sequence). The CDR3 sequence is 15 residues long. After removal of 3 bases from V and 4 bases from J, the junction contained 7 bases not matched to a gene.

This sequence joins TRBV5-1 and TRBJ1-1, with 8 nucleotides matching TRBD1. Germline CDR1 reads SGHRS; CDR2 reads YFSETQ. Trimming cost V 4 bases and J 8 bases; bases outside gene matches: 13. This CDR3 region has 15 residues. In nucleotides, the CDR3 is TGCGCCAGCAGCAAAGAAGGACAGGGCTCAGTGGAAGCTTTCTTT. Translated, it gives CASSKEGQGSVEAFF.

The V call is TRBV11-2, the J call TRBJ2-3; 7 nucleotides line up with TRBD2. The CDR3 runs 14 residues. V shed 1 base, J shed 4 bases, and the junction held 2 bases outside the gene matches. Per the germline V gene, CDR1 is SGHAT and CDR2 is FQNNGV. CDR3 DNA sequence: TGTGCCAGCAGCTTAGGAGGGAGGGCAGATACGCAGTATTTT. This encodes CASSLGGRADTQYF.

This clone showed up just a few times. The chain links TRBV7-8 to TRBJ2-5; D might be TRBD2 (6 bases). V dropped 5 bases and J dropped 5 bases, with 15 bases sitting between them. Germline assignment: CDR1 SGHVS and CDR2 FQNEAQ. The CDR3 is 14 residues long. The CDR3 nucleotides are TGTGCCAGCAGCCAAACGCCTAGCGATGAGACCCAGTACTTC. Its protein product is CASSQTPSDETQYF.

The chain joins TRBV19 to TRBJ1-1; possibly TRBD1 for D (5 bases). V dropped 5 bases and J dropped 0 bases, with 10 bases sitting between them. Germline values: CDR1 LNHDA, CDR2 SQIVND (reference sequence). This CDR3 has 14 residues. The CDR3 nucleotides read TGTGCCAGTAGTCCCGGACACTTGAACACTGAAGCTTTCTTT. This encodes CASSPGHLNTEAFF.

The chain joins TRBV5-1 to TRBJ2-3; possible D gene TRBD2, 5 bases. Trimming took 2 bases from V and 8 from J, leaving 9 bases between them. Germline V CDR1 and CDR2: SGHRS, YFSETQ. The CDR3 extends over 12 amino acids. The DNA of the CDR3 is TGCGCCAGCAGCTTAACAGAGGGTACGCAGTATTTT. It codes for CASSLTEGTQYF.

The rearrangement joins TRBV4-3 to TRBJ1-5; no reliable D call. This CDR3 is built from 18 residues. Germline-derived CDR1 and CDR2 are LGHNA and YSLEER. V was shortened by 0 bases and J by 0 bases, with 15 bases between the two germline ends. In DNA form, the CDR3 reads TGCGCCAGCAGCCAAGAATCCCTTAACGGGGTTAGCAATCAGCCCCAGCATTTT. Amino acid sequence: CASSQESLNGVSNQPQHF.

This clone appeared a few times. CDR3 sequence (DNA): TGTGCCAGCAGTGAAGAACTAGCGGGAGCCTACGAGCAGTACTTC. The encoded protein is CASSEELAGAYEQYF. The chain links TRBV6-1 to TRBJ2-7; 11 positions agree with TRBD2. CDR1 is MNHNS and CDR2 is SASEGT in the germline V gene. V trimming: 1 base; J trimming: 2 bases; junction bases outside the gene matches: 1. This CDR3 spans 15 amino acids.

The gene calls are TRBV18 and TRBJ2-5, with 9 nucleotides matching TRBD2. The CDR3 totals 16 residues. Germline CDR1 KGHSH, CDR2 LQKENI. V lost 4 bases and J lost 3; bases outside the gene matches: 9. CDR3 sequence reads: CASSLSIAGEEETQYF. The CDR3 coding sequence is TGTGCCAGCTCACTTAGTATAGCGGGAGAGGAAGAGACCCAGTACTTC.

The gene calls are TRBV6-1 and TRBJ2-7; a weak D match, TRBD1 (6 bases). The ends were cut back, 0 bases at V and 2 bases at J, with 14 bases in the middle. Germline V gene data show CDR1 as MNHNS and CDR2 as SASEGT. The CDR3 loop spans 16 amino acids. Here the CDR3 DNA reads TGTGCCAGCAGTGAAGCGTTCGCAGGGGTAACCTACGAGCAGTACTTC. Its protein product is CASSEAFAGVTYEQYF.

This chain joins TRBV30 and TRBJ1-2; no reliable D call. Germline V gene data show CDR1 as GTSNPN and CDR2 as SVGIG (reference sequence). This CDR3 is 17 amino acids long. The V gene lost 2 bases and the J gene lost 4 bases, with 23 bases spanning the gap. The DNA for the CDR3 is TGTGCCTGGAGTCGTAGTGGGAGTGAGTTTTTGCTCTATGGCTACACCTTC. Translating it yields CAWSRSGSEFLLYGYTF.

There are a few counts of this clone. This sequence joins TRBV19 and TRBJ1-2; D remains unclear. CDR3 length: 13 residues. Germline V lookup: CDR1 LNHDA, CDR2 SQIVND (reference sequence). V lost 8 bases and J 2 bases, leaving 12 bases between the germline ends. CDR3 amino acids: CASRPGINYGYTF. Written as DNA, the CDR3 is TGTGCCAGTCGCCCGGGGATAAACTATGGCTACACCTTC. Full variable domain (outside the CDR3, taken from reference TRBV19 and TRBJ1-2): DGGITQSPKYLFRKEGQNVTLSCEQNLNHDAMYWYRQDPGQGLRLIYYSQIVNDFQKGDIAEGYSVSREKKESFPLTVTSAQKNPTAFYLCASRPGINYGYTFGSGTRLTVV.

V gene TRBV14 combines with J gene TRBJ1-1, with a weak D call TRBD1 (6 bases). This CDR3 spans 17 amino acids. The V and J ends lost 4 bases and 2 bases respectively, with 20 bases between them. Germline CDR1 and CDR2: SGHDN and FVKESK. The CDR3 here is CASSRNSPGTSNTEAFF. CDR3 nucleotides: TGTGCCAGCAGCCGCAACTCACCCGGGACAAGTAACACTGAAGCTTTCTTT.

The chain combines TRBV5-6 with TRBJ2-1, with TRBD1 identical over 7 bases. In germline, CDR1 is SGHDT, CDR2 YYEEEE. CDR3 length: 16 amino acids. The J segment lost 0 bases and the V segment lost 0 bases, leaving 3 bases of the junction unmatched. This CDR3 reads CASSLGRGFSYNEQFF. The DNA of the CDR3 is TGTGCCAGCAGCTTGGGCAGGGGGTTCTCCTACAATGAGCAGTTCTTC.

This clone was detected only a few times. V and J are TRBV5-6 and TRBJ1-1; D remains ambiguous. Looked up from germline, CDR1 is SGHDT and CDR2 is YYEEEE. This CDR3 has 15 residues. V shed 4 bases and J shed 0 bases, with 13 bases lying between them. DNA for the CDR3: TGTGCCAGCAGCGTAGCCGGGATGATGAACACTGAAGCTTTCTTT. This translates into CASSVAGMMNTEAFF.

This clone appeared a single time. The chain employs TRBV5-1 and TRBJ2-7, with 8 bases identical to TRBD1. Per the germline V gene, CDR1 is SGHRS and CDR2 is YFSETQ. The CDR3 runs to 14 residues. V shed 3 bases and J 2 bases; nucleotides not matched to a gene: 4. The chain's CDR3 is CASSYTRGPYEQYF. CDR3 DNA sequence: TGCGCCAGCAGCTATACCAGGGGGCCCTACGAGCAGTACTTC.

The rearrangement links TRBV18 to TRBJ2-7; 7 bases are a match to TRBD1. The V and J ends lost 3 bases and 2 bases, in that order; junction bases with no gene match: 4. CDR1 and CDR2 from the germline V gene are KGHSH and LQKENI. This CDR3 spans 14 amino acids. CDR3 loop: CASSPGTDTYEQYF. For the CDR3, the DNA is TGTGCCAGCTCACCTGGGACAGACACCTACGAGCAGTACTTC.

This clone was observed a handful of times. DNA of the CDR3: TGTGCCAGCTCATCGACAGGGGGCGTCGATCAGCCCCAGCATTTT. It encodes CASSSTGGVDQPQHF. The V and J genes are TRBV18 and TRBJ1-5; 10 bases are a match to TRBD1. Unmatched junction bases numbered 6, after V lost 5 bases and J lost 5 bases. This CDR3 is built from 15 residues. In germline, CDR1 is KGHSH, CDR2 LQKENI.

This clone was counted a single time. CDR3 in DNA: TGTGCCAGCAGTGAATTTGGGCGGGGACAGGTCTCCTACGAGCAGTACTTC. The encoded protein is CASSEFGRGQVSYEQYF. The V gene is TRBV2, the J gene TRBJ2-7; 8 bases agree with TRBD1. The germline V gene encodes CDR1 SNHLY and CDR2 FYNNEI. The junction had 9 bases not matched to a gene; V was cut back by 2 bases and J by 0 bases. CDR3 length equals 17 residues.

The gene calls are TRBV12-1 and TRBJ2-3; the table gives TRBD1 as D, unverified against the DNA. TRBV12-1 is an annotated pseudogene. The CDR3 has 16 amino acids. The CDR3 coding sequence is TGTGCCAGCAGCCCCGGACAGGCCTTTGATTGGGATACGCAGTATTTT. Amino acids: CASSPGQAFDWDTQYF.

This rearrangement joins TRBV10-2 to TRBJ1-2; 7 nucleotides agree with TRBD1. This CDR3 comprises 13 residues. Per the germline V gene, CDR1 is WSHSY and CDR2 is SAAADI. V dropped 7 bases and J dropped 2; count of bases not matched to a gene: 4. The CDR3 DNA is TGCGCCAGCAAATGGGGACAGAACTATGGCTACACCTTC. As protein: CASKWGQNYGYTF.